This is a list of T cell receptor beta chains from one sample in a study of cytomegalovirus exposure and HLA in healthy donors. Produced via immunoSEQ multiplex PCR; TCRdb's table is partial and in-frame only. Among some 130,000 clones listed, approximately 84% were seen once. Input material: PBMCs. The source is a woman in her 30s in good health and CMV-seronegative. Both conserved end residues are part of each CDR3. The order of the fields is D gene, clone size, V gene, J gene, CDR3 DNA, CDR3 protein. A D gene is named only where the DNA matches it firmly. Not all rows give a size; the values are once, few, many and, for expanded clones, a class.

.	.	TRBV5-5	TRBJ1-2	TGTGCCAGCAGTTCGGACACAAAGGGCTACACCTTC	CASSSDTKGYTF
.	.	TRBV19	TRBJ1-6	TGTGCCAGTAGTGATAGAACTGAATCACCCCTCCACTTT	CASSDRTESPLHF
TRBD1	.	TRBV6-6	TRBJ1-2	TGTGCCAGCAAAGGGACAGGGGGCGGCTACACCTTC	CASKGTGGGYTF
TRBD1	.	TRBV5-6	TRBJ1-4	TGTGCCAGCAGCCTACTCCGGGACAGACAACAAAATGAAAAACTGTTTTTT	CASSLLRDRQQNEKLFF
.	.	TRBV5-6	TRBJ1-4	TGTGCCAGCAGCCAGCTCGGGATGACTAATGAAAAACTGTTTTTT	CASSQLGMTNEKLFF
TRBD1	.	TRBV15	TRBJ1-2	TGTGCCACCAGCAGAGGGGGGAAGGGGGCGGGAGGCTACACCTTC	CATSRGGKGAGGYTF
TRBD1	.	TRBV18	TRBJ1-2	TGTGCCAGCTCCCCAACCTGGACAGGGGTTGGCTACACCTTC	CASSPTWTGVGYTF
.	.	TRBV5-1	TRBJ2-3	TGCGCCAGCAGCCCCCCGACAGATACGCAGTATTTT	CASSPPTDTQYF
.	.	TRBV11-2	TRBJ2-7	TGTGCCAGCAGCTTAGCGGGAGAGCAGTACTTC	CASSLAGEQYF
TRBD1	.	TRBV5-5	TRBJ2-7	TGTGCCAGCAGCTTTGGGGACAGGGCCTACGAGCAGTACTTC	CASSFGDRAYEQYF
.	.	TRBV5-1	TRBJ1-3	TGCGCCAGCAGCTTGGAGTCAGGTCAGGGAAACACCATATATTTT	CASSLESGQGNTIYF
.	.	TRBV2	TRBJ1-1	TGTGCCAGCAGTGAATTGAGGGAGGGGGAAGCTTTCTTT	CASSELREGEAFF
.	.	TRBV5-1	TRBJ2-7	TGCGCCAGCACCCGGTCGGGTCCGGCCTTCTCCTACGAGCAGTACTTC	CASTRSGPAFSYEQYF
TRBD2	.	TRBV7-3	TRBJ2-3	TGTGCCAGCAGCTTAAGTCCGAGGACTAGTGGCACAGATACGCAGTATTTT	CASSLSPRTSGTDTQYF
.	.	TRBV4-1	TRBJ1-4	TGCGCCAGCAGCCAAGGTAAACTCGCGACTGCTGAAAAACTGTTTTTT	CASSQGKLATAEKLFF
.	.	TRBV6-6	TRBJ1-5	TGTGCCAGCAGTTACAGGGACACTCAGCCCCAGCATTTT	CASSYRDTQPQHF
TRBD2	.	TRBV9	TRBJ2-3	TGTGCCAGCAGCGTAGCCATAGCGGGGGGTGGCACAGATACGCAGTATTTT	CASSVAIAGGGTDTQYF
.	.	TRBV6-5	TRBJ1-5	TGTGCCAGCAGTTACCGGATAGACAACCGGCCCCAGCATTTT	CASSYRIDNRPQHF
TRBD1	.	TRBV7-6	TRBJ2-3	TGTGCCAGCAGCTCCAACAGGGGACGCACAGATACGCAGTATTTT	CASSSNRGRTDTQYF
TRBD2	.	TRBV6-5	TRBJ2-5	TGTGCCAGCAGTTATGGGACTAGCGAAGAGACCCAGTACTTC	CASSYGTSEETQYF
TRBD2	.	TRBV18	TRBJ2-2	TGTGCCAGCTCCACGGGACTAGTCGTACTCACCGGGGAGCTGTTTTTT	CASSTGLVVLTGELFF
.	.	TRBV27	TRBJ1-6	TGTGCCAGCGGGAGCTCCTATAATTCACCCCTCCACTTT	CASGSSYNSPLHF
TRBD1	.	TRBV28	TRBJ2-7	TGTGCCAGCAGGCGGACAGGGGTCGCCGAGCAGTACTTC	CASRRTGVAEQYF
.	.	TRBV4-3	TRBJ1-6	TGCGCCAGCAGCCATGCCGACAGAGATAATTCACCCCTCCACTTT	CASSHADRDNSPLHF
.	.	TRBV18	TRBJ1-2	TGTGCCAGCTCATCGGACAGTAACTATGGCTACACCTTC	CASSSDSNYGYTF
TRBD1	.	TRBV5-6	TRBJ1-2	TGTGCCAGCAGCCCACCACAGGGGTATGGCTACACCTTC	CASSPPQGYGYTF
.	once	TRBV4-2	TRBJ1-1	TGTGCCAGCAGCCGGAGGGACGGATTGGTAAGGACTGAAGCTTTCTTT	CASSRRDGLVRTEAFF
.	.	TRBV29-1	TRBJ1-1	TGCAGCGTTGAAGTAGGAGGGGACACTGAAGCTTTCTTT	CSVEVGGDTEAFF
TRBD1	.	TRBV5-1	TRBJ1-2	TGCGCCAGCAGCTTCGACAGGGGGCACCTGAGAGGCTACACCTTC	CASSFDRGHLRGYTF
.	.	TRBV27	TRBJ2-6	TGTGCCAGCAGCTGGACAGTATCTGGGGCCAACGTCCTGACTTTC	CASSWTVSGANVLTF
.	.	TRBV7-8	TRBJ1-2	TGTGCCAGCAGCCCCCGCCAGGAAGGGGATGGCTATGGCTACACCTTC	CASSPRQEGDGYGYTF
.	.	TRBV6-6	TRBJ1-2	TGTGCCAGCAGTCCCCAACAAGGGACACTCTATGGCTACACCTTC	CASSPQQGTLYGYTF
TRBD2	.	TRBV5-8	TRBJ2-1	TGTGCCAGCAGCCCCTATAGCGGGGGGGGTAACAATGAGCAGTTCTTC	CASSPYSGGGNNEQFF
TRBD1	.	TRBV13	TRBJ2-3	TGTGCCAGCAGCTCCGGGACAGGGGGCCCTTGGGTGCAGTATTTT	CASSSGTGGPWVQYF
.	.	TRBV10-3	TRBJ2-5	TGTGCCATCAGCGATACAGCAACCACCCTCAAAGAGACCCAGTACTTC	CAISDTATTLKETQYF
.	.	TRBV7-9	TRBJ1-5	TGTGCCAGCAGCAAGTCAGGGCCCAATCAGCCCCAGCATTTT	CASSKSGPNQPQHF
.	once	TRBV28	TRBJ1-2	TGTGCCAGCAGTCCGAACCTAGCTAACTATGGCTACACCTTC	CASSPNLANYGYTF